This TCR beta chain was profiled in a study of post-analysis software for immune sequencing data. Overall study context: The disease courses spanned relapsing-remitting, secondary progressive and progressive-relapsing forms of multiple sclerosis. General study findings and limits: Patients carried a few TRBV segments more frequently than controls did, and TRBV5-6, TRBV5-1 and TRBV20-1 were among them. Those with multiple sclerosis, the patient group, showed significantly lower normalized Chao1 diversity than controls.

In regard to this clonotype: Its antigen is unidentified.

Unique molecular identifiers featured in each of the TCR beta cDNA libraries. Between about 0.95 and 11 million T cells gave rise to 450,000 to 650,000 cDNA molecules. TCRdb called the PCR reads again in MiXCR, with one record for every CDR3 protein. Of hundreds of thousands of distinct CDR3 sequences listed, roughly 46% are singletons. Germline V lookup: CDR1 SGDLS, CDR2 YYNGEE. CDR3 length equals 17 residues. The ends lost 0 bases at V and 4 bases at J; junction bases unmatched: 11. This receptor was obtained from a girl under 18 with multiple sclerosis. Sequenced: blood. The chain combines TRBV9 with TRBJ2-7, with 9 bases lining up with TRBD1. The CDR3 DNA sequence: TGTGCCAGCAGCGTAGGCCCGGGGACAGGGATCGGGTACGAGCAGTACTTC. Protein: CASSVGPGTGIGYEQYF.